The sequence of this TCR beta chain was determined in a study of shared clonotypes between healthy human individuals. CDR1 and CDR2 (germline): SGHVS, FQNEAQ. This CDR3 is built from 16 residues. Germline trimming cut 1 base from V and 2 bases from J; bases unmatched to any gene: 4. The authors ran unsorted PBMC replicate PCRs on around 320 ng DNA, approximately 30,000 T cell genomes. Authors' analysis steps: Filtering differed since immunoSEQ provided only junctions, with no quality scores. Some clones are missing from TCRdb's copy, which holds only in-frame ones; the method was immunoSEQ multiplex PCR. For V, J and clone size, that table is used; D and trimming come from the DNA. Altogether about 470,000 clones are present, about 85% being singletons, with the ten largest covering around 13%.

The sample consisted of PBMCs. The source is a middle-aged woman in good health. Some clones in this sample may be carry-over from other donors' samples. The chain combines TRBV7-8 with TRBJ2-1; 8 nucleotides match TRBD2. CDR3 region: CASSLGMGLAYNEQFF. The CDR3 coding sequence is TGTGCCAGCAGCTTAGGGATGGGACTAGCCTACAATGAGCAGTTCTTC.